The clone carrying this T cell receptor (beta chain) was counted many times. Its antigen is undetermined. V trimming: 4 bases; J trimming: 5 bases; junction bases outside the gene matches: 8. The CDR3 loop spans 15 amino acids. In germline, CDR1 is SNHLY, CDR2 FYNNEI. This entry belongs to a study of metastatic and nonmetastatic thyroid tumors. Study at large: Repertoire comparison spanned blood and tumor or nodule tissue of malignant and benign thyroid patients. Study results and limitations: The study reportedly found significantly higher TCR beta diversity in malignant thyroid tumors than benign nodules, in blood and tumor.

No patient had received any treatment before thyroid surgery. From the PCR reads, TCRdb re-called clones with MiXCR. Among some 90,000 clones, approximately 9% were seen once, and the ten largest hold 8% to 10%. This TCR was sampled from a female donor with papillary thyroid cancer or a benign thyroid nodule (not recorded which). Some clones in this sample may be carry-over from other donors' samples. The sample was blood. This chain links TRBV2 with TRBJ2-1, with 7 positions matching TRBD1. DNA of the CDR3: TGTGCCAGCAGTGTTAGACAGGGCGGGCACAATGAGCAGTTCTTC. Protein: CASSVRQGGHNEQFF.